This T cell receptor beta chain derives from a study of blood T cells in healthy people across ages. Study-level points and caveats: Estimated diversity, derived from one million T cells, was regarded as an underestimate. Bulk PBMC profiling left naive and antigen-experienced comparisons inconclusive.

This clonotype was counted ten times or more. Its antigen is currently unknown. Germline V gene data show CDR1 as KGHSH and CDR2 as LQKENI. V trimming: 6 bases; J trimming: 3 bases; junction bases outside the gene matches: 10. This CDR3 is 16 amino acids long. A J-beta primer mix and a sample-barcoded 5' primer were used in a second PCR of roughly 6 to 11 cycles. Each cDNA was tagged by a template-switch adaptor containing 12 random nucleotides. TCRdb fed the 5' RACE reads into MiXCR, producing one record per CDR3 protein. The sample has approximately 800,000 distinct CDR3 sequences; 60% to 80% are singletons.

The chain joins TRBV18 to TRBJ2-1; 8 bases are a match to TRBD2. The TCR sequence derives from a man aged 30 to 45 in good health. The sequencing sample was made of blood. The CDR3 DNA follows: TGTGCCAGCTCTCGCGTGGGACTAGGGATCTACAATGAGCAGTTCTTC. Protein: CASSRVGLGIYNEQFF.